The entry that follows covers one TCR beta chain sequence. The antigen is not known. These data originate in a study of cytomegalovirus exposure and HLA in healthy donors. Study summary: An earlier analysis found around 100 million unique TCR beta sequences from approximately 190 million T cells. Whole-study results and caveats: TCR association rates varied by HLA locus in a later analysis, with DRB1 highest and HLA-C lowest. Researchers catalogued around 150 TCR beta chains as cytomegalovirus-associated.

60 Vbeta and 13 Jbeta primers were used in PCR. Using immunoSEQ multiplex PCR, the repertoire was profiled, and TCRdb retains in-frame clones only, with some absent. The sample includes tens of thousands of clones, over 75% of them seen just once. Trimming took off 8 bases at V and 5 bases at J, with 13 bases between the two ends. This CDR3 region has 13 residues. CDR1 is SGHTA and CDR2 is FQGNSA in the germline V gene. Sequencing input: PBMCs. The chain employs TRBV7-2 and TRBJ2-1; D perhaps matches TRBD2 (6 bases). The sequence was obtained from a woman under 40 in good health and CMV-seropositive. The DNA of the CDR3 is TGTGCCAGCCTTAAGGCGGGAAACAATGAGCAGTTCTTC. The encoded protein is CASLKAGNNEQFF.